This T cell receptor (beta chain) is from a study of blood T cells in healthy people across ages. Germline V gene lookup returns CDR1 DFQATT and CDR2 SNEGSKA (reference sequence). V gave up 6 bases and J gave up 9 bases; unmatched junction bases: 11. CDR3 size: 13 residues. Combining a sample-barcoded 5' primer with a J-beta primer mix, a second PCR ran for about 6 to 11 cycles. Every cDNA molecule bore a tag from a template-switch adaptor containing 12 random nucleotides. Per sample, CDR3-containing paired-end reads numbered at least 2.5 million. TCRdb reanalysed the 5' RACE reads using MiXCR and keeps one entry per CDR3 protein. The repertoire consists of almost 1 million distinct CDR3 sequences, with 51% occurring once and the leading ten covering 20% to 25%.

The sample comprised blood. The clonotype comes from a woman aged 60-75 years in good health. The V call is TRBV20-1, the J call TRBJ2-1; 7 positions agree with TRBD2. DNA for the CDR3: TGCAGTGCGACGGTTTGGGGGGAGGGTGAGCAGTTCTTC. Translating gives CSATVWGEGEQFF.